This T cell receptor beta chain was captured in a study of blood T cell repertoires in COVID-19. Across the whole study: Acute and convalescent COVID-19 samples came from the United States, Italy and Spain. Nucleic acid was either cDNA or gDNA, and it came from T cells, B-cell-depleted T cells, or PBMCs.

CDR1 is SGHTA and CDR2 is FQGNSA in the germline V gene. The CDR3 loop spans 16 amino acids. Germline trimming cut 0 bases from V and 3 bases from J; bases unmatched to any gene: 5. Original processing methods: Reference gene primer amplification in the assay estimated nucleated cell counts. Clones were read by immunoSEQ multiplex PCR, and TCRdb kept only the in-frame ones, dropping some. The V and J calls and the clone size are those of that table, but D and trimming were determined from the DNA. Of roughly 80,000 clones in the sample, around 90% were seen once. Sequences were obtained from peripheral blood. J is TRBJ2-3 and V is TRBV7-2; 8 bases fit TRBD2. The TCR sequence derives from a woman older than 75 with active or convalescent COVID-19. CDR3 sequence reads: CASSLAGAGGTDTQYF. The CDR3 DNA reads TGTGCCAGCAGCTTAGCGGGGGCGGGAGGTACAGATACGCAGTATTTT. The full variable domain, rest sourced from reference TRBV7-2 and TRBJ2-3, is GAGVSQSPSNKVTEKGKDVELRCDPISGHTALYWYRQSLGQGLEFLIYFQGNSAPDKSGLPSDRFSAERTGGSVSTLTIQRTQQEDSAVYLCASSLAGAGGTDTQYFGPGTRLTVL.